This TCR beta chain was profiled in a study of T cells in Graves' hyperthyroidism and ophthalmopathy. Germline lookup yields CDR1 SGDLS and CDR2 YYNGEE. The CDR3 extends over 15 amino acids. Trimming shortened V by 0 bases and J by 4 bases, and 13 bases separated the two germline ends. Amplification of TCR beta CDR3 regions used RNA as the template. TCR CDR3 regions were first amplified by RT-PCR with HTBI primers. Via MiXCR, TCRdb re-called the multiplex PCR reads, giving one row per CDR3 protein. The sample has about 250,000 distinct CDR3 sequences, about 20% seen once; the top ten hold 50% to 75%. Diagnostic decisions used clinical symptoms, serum thyroxine and TRAb, thyroid ultrasound and orbital computed tomography. Source material for PBMCs was 10 ml fresh peripheral blood.

The sample taken for sequencing was blood. This clonotype was obtained from a man aged 25 to 40 with Graves' ophthalmopathy. V is TRBV9 and J is TRBJ2-5; tentatively, D is TRBD2 (5 bases). The CDR3 nucleotides read TGTGCCAGCAGCGTAGACAGCGGTTCAGGAGAGACCCAGTACTTC. Its translation: CASSVDSGSGETQYF.